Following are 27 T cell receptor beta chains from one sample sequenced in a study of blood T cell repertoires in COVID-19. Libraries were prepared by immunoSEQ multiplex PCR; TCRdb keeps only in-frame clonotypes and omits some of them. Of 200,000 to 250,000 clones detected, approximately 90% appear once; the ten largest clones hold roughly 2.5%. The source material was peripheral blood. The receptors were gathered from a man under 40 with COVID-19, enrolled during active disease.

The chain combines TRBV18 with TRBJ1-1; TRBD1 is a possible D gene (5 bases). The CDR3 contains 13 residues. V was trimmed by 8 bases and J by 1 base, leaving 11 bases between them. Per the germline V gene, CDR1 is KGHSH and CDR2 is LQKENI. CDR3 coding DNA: TGTGCCAGCCGGGGAGGGGAGAACACTGAAGCTTTCTTT. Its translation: CASRGGENTEAFF.

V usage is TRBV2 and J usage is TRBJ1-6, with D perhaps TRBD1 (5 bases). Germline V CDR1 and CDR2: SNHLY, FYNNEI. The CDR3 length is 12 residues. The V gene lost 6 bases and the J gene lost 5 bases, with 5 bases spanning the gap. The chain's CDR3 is CASRTDNSPLHF. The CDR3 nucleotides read TGTGCCAGCAGGACAGATAATTCACCCCTCCACTTT.

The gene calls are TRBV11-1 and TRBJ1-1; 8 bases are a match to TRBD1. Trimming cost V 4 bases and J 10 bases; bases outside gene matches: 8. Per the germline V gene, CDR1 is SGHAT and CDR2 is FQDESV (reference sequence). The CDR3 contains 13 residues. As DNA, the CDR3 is TGTGCCAGCAGCTCCGCCTGGACAGGGTTAGCTTTCTTT. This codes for CASSSAWTGLAFF.

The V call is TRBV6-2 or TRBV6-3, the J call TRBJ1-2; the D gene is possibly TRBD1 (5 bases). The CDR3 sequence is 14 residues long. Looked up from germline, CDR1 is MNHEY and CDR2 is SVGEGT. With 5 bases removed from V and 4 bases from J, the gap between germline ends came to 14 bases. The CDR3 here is CASSTRGQLYGYTF. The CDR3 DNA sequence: TGTGCCAGCAGTACGCGGGGCCAGCTCTATGGCTACACCTTC.

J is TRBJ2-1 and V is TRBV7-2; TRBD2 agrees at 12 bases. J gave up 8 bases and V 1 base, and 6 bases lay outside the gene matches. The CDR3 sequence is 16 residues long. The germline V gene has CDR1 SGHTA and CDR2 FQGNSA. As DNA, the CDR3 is TGTGCCAGCAGCTTAGAACTAGCGGGGGGAGTTTATGAGCAGTTCTTC. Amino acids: CASSLELAGGVYEQFF.

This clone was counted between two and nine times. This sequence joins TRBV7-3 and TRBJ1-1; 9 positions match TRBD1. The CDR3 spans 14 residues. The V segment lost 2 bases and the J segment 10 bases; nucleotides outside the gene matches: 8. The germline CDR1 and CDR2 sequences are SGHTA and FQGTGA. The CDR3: CASSLGGQGGIAFF. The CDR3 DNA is TGTGCCAGCAGCTTAGGGGGACAGGGTGGAATAGCTTTCTTT. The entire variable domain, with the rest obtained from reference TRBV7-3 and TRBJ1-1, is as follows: GAGVSQTPSNKVTEKGKYVELRCDPISGHTALYWYRQSLGQGPEFLIYFQGTGAADDSGLPNDRFFAVRPEGSVSTLKIQRTERGDSAVYLCASSLGGQGGIAFFGQGTRLTVV.

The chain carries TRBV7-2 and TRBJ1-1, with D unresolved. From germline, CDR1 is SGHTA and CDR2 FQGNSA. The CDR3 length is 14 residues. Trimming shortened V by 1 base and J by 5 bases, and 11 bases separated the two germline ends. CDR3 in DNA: TGTGCCAGCAGCTTAGGTCCGAGGCGGACTGAAGCTTTCTTT. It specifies CASSLGPRRTEAFF.

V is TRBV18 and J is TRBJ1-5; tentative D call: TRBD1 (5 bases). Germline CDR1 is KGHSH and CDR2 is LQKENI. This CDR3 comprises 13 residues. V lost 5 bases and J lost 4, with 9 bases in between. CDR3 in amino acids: CASSSGTNQPQHF. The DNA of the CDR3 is TGTGCCAGCTCATCAGGGACTAATCAGCCCCAGCATTTT.

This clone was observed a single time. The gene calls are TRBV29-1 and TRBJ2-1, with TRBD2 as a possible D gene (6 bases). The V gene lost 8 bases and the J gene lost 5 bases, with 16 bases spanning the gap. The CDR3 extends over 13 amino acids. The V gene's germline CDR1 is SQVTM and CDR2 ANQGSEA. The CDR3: CSPKEGPNNEQFF. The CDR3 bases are TGCAGCCCGAAGGAGGGACCGAACAATGAGCAGTTCTTC.

The CDR3 DNA sequence: TGTGCCAGCAAGATATCTCCAGCCACGGGGAGTGAAAAACTGTTTTTT. It yields the protein CASKISPATGSEKLFF. This chain joins TRBV27 and TRBJ1-4; D not resolved. Trimming removed 7 bases at V and 7 bases at J, with 22 bases between. The germline gives CDR1 MNHEY, CDR2 SMNVEV (reference sequence). The CDR3 runs 16 residues.

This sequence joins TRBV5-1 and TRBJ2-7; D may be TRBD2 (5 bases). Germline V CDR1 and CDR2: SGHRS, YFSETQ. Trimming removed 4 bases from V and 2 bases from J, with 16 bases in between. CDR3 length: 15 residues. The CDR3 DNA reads TGCGCCAGCAGCAACGGGATGGACGGAACCTACGAGCAGTACTTC. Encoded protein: CASSNGMDGTYEQYF.

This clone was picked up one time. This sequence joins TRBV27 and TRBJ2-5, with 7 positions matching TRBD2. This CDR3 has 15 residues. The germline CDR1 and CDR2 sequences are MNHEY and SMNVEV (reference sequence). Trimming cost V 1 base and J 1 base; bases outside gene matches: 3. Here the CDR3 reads CASSLYLAAQETQYF. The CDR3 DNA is TGTGCCAGCAGTTTATACCTAGCGGCCCAAGAGACCCAGTACTTC.

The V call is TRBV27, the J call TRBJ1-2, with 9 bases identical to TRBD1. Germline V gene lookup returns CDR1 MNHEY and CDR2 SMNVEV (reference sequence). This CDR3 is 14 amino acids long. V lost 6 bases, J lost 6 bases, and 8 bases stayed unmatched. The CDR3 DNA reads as TGTGCCAGCAGCCTACAGGGGGCGGACGATGGCTACACCTTC. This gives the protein CASSLQGADDGYTF.

The CDR3 nucleotides read TGCGCCAGCAGCCGGTCCCGGGACAGGAACTACGAGCAGTACTTC. Translation gives CASSRSRDRNYEQYF. This chain links TRBV4-3 with TRBJ2-7; TRBD1 agrees at 8 bases. From germline, CDR1 is LGHNA and CDR2 YSLEER. Trimming took 4 bases from V and 3 from J; bases not matched to a gene: 8. CDR3 length equals 15 residues.

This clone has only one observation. The CDR3 DNA reads TGTGCCAGCAGCTTAGTCGGGACAGGGGCTAGTGGGTATGGCTACACCTTC. It encodes CASSLVGTGASGYGYTF. The chain is built from TRBV11-2 and TRBJ1-2, with 10 bases lining up with TRBD1. Germline trimming cut 1 base from V and 5 bases from J; bases unmatched to any gene: 10. CDR1 SGHAT and CDR2 FQNNGV come from the germline V gene. CDR3 length: 17 amino acids.

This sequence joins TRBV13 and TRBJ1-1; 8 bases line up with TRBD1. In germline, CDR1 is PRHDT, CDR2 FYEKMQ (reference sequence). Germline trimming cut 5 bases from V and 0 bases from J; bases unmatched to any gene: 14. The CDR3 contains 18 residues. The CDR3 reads CASSQGQGLRTMNTEAFF. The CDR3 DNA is TGTGCCAGCAGCCAAGGACAGGGTCTTAGAACTATGAACACTGAAGCTTTCTTT.

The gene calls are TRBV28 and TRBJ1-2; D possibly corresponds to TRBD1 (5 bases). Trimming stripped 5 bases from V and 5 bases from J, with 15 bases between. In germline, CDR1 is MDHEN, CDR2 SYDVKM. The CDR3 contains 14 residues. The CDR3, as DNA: TGTGCCAGCAGTCAGGGTATCGGACTATATGGCTACACCTTC. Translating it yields CASSQGIGLYGYTF.

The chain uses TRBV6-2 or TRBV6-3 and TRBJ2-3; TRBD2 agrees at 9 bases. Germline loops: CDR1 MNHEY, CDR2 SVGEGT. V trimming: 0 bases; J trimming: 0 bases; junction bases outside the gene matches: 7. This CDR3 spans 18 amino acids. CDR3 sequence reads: CASSYSPLAGLSTDTQYF. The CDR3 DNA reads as TGTGCCAGCAGTTACTCTCCCCTAGCGGGACTTAGCACAGATACGCAGTATTTT.

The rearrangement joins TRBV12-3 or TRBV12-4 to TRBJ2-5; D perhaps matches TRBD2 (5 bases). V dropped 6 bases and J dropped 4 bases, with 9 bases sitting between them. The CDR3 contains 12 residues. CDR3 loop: CASRSEGETQYF. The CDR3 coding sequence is TGTGCCAGCAGGAGTGAGGGAGAGACCCAGTACTTC.

CDR3 in amino acids: CASSQDATIPPLAGDRYTQYF. CDR3 nucleotide sequence: TGTGCCAGCAGCCAAGATGCCACTATACCGCCTCTAGCGGGGGATCGGTATACGCAGTATTTT. The gene calls are TRBV3-1 (or the pseudogene TRBV3-2) and TRBJ2-3; 10 bases map to TRBD2. Per the germline V gene, CDR1 is LGHDT and CDR2 is YNNKEL (reference sequence). The CDR3 length is 21 residues. J gave up 7 bases and V 0 bases, and 22 bases lay outside the gene matches.

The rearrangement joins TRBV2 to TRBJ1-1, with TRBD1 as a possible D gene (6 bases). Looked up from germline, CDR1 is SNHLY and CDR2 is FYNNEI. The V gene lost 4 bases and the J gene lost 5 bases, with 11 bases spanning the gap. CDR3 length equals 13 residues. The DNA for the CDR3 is TGTGCCAGCAGTGTCAGGGGTGTAACTGAAGCTTTCTTT. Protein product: CASSVRGVTEAFF.

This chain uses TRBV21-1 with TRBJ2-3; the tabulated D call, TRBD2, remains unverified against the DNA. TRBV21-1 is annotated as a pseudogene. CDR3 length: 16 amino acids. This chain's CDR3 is CASSSRLAYRTDTQYF. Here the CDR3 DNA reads TGTGCCAGCAGCTCCCGACTAGCGTACCGCACAGATACGCAGTATTTT.

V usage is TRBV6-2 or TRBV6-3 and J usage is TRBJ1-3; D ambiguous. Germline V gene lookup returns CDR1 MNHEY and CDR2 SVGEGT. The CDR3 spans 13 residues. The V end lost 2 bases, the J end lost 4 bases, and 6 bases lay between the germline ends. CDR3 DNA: TGTGCCAGCAGTTACGATCGGGGAAACACCATATATTTT. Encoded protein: CASSYDRGNTIYF.

The CDR3 sequence is CASSIFGASTDTQYF. The CDR3 DNA is TGTGCCAGTAGTATATTCGGAGCTAGCACAGATACGCAGTATTTT. The V gene is TRBV19, the J gene TRBJ2-3; D unclear. Germline values: CDR1 LNHDA, CDR2 SQIVND (reference sequence). This CDR3 has 15 residues. Trimming took 2 bases from V and 0 from J, leaving 9 bases between them.

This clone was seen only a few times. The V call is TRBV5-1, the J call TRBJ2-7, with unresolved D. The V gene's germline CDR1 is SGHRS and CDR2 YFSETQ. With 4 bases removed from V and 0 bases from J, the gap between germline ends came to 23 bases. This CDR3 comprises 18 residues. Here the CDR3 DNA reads TGCGCCAGCAGCCCCCCTCCAGGCCGGCTTACATCCTCCTACGAGCAGTACTTC. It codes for CASSPPPGRLTSSYEQYF. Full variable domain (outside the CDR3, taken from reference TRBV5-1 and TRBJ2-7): KAGVTQTPRYLIKTRGQQVTLSCSPISGHRSVSWYQQTPGQGLQFLFEYFSETQRNKGNFPGRFSGRQFSNSRSEMNVSTLELGDSALYLCASSPPPGRLTSSYEQYFGPGTRLTVT.

CDR3 amino acids: CASSLTSENTGELFF. DNA for the CDR3: TGTGCCAGCAGCTTAACGTCAGAAAACACCGGGGAGCTGTTTTTT. The chain joins TRBV7-3 to TRBJ2-2; D not certain. The CDR3 covers 15 residues. V lost 0 bases to trimming and J lost 2 bases, with 7 bases between them. Germline V gives CDR1 SGHTA, CDR2 FQGTGA.

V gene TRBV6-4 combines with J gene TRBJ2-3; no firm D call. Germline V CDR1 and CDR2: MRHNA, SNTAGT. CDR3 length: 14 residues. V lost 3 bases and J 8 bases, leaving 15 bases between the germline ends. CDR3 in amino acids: CASSEMASAATQYF. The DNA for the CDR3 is TGTGCCAGCAGTGAGATGGCGAGCGCTGCTACGCAGTATTTT.